This T cell receptor beta chain was sequenced in a study of T cell responses to AZD1222 COVID-19 vaccine. The study's findings and limits: Elevations in Spike-specific TCR breadth and depth followed administration of two AZD1222 doses. Females outnumbered males among donors, who were mostly white British; clonal diversity was possibly underestimated.

Notes on this clone: What it binds is unknown.

The assay was immunoSEQ multiplex PCR, and TCRdb's table has in-frame clones only and misses some. The repertoire holds roughly 150,000 clones, with about 89% as singletons. The clonotype originates from an adult who received the AZD1222 COVID-19 vaccine. This material consisted of peripheral blood, taken 28 days after the second AZD1222 dose.

In DNA form, the CDR3 reads TGTGCCACAGCAACGGCTAGGCAGCCCCAGCATTTT. It encodes CATATARQPQHF. The J gene is TRBJ1-5, the V gene TRBV6-5, with D unresolved. V lost 10 bases to trimming and J lost 7 bases, with 14 bases between them. The CDR3 spans 12 residues. Germline-derived CDR1 and CDR2 are MNHEY and SVGAGI.